The 20 T cell receptor beta chains presented below share a single source sample, sequenced in a study of OX40 agonist ivuxolimab in advanced cancers. Libraries were constructed by the immunoSEQ multiplex PCR assay. The source is immuneACCESS, and TCRdb retained only in-frame sequences with V and J called. Part of the clones is not carried over; for the studies checked, unresolved V genes explain less than half of this, and the remainder is unexplained. The sample table records about 64,000 clones; around 89% of these occur just once. More than 13% of the sample comes from the top ten. Specimen: CD4+ or CD8+ T cells sorted from blood, collected in a trial of the OX40 agonist ivuxolimab. The receptors were sampled from an adult with an advanced solid tumor such as melanoma, head and neck, liver or kidney cancer.

The chain uses TRBV5-4 and TRBJ2-1; D not resolved. Germline V gives CDR1 SGHNT, CDR2 YYREEE (reference sequence). CDR3 length: 13 amino acids. Trimming took 5 bases from V and 8 from J, leaving 14 bases between them. In nucleotides, the CDR3 is TGTGCCAGCAGACCAAAGCTAGGCCATGAGCAGTTCTTC. Translated: CASRPKLGHEQFF.

The rearrangement uses TRBV2 and TRBJ2-1; D call uncertain. The germline V and J ends were trimmed by 7 bases and 4 bases, with 17 bases remaining between them. Per germline, CDR1 SNHLY and CDR2 FYNNEI. The CDR3 totals 15 residues. This chain's CDR3 is CASIGPRDKYNEQFF. The CDR3 coding sequence is TGTGCCAGCATCGGACCAAGGGATAAATACAATGAGCAGTTCTTC. The variable domain in full, completed from reference TRBV2 and TRBJ2-1, reads EPEVTQTPSHQVTQMGQEVILRCVPISNHLYFYWYRQILGQKVEFLVSFYNNEISEKSEIFDDQFSVERPDGSNFTLKIRSTKLEDSAMYFCASIGPRDKYNEQFFGPGTRLTVL.

The chain links TRBV19 to TRBJ2-5; possible D gene TRBD1, 6 bases. The CDR3 extends over 15 amino acids. V was clipped by 6 bases and J by 1 base, with 15 bases between them. CDR1 is LNHDA, CDR2 SQIVND, per germline (reference sequence). The CDR3 coding sequence is TGTGCCAGTAGAATGATAGGGACAAGCCAAGAGACCCAGTACTTC. This translates into CASRMIGTSQETQYF. The full variable domain, with the rest looked up from reference TRBV19 and TRBJ2-5, is DGGITQSPKYLFRKEGQNVTLSCEQNLNHDAMYWYRQDPGQGLRLIYYSQIVNDFQKGDIAEGYSVSREKKESFPLTVTSAQKNPTAFYLCASRMIGTSQETQYFGPGTRLLVL.

The chain carries TRBV19 and TRBJ1-6; the D gene is possibly TRBD1 (5 bases). Germline CDR1 is LNHDA and CDR2 is SQIVND (reference sequence). The germline V and J ends were trimmed by 3 bases and 13 bases, with 16 bases remaining between them. The CDR3 extends over 14 amino acids. The CDR3 sequence: CASSIRDGFEPLHF. The CDR3 DNA is TGTGCCAGTAGTATCCGGGACGGATTCGAGCCCCTCCACTTT.

This chain links TRBV27 with TRBJ2-5; 10 bases are shared with TRBD1. Germline values: CDR1 MNHEY, CDR2 SMNVEV (reference sequence). This CDR3 is built from 13 residues. V gave up 8 bases and J gave up 7 bases; unmatched junction bases: 7. The CDR3 region is CASGDRGRGTQYF. In DNA, the CDR3 is TGTGCCAGCGGTGACAGGGGGCGCGGGACCCAGTACTTC.

The genes are TRBV4-2 and TRBJ2-5, with 11 bases fitting TRBD2. With V trimmed by 0 bases and J by 5 bases, 5 bases remained unmatched. Germline CDR1 LGHNA, CDR2 YNFKEQ. The CDR3 length is 16 residues. CDR3 sequence reads: CASSQEASGGRETQYF. DNA of the CDR3: TGTGCCAGCAGCCAAGAGGCTAGCGGGGGGAGGGAGACCCAGTACTTC.

V is TRBV21-1 and J is TRBJ1-3. TRBV21-1 is deemed a pseudogene. The CDR3 runs to 17 residues. CDR3 DNA sequence: TGTGCCAGCACCGAATATACGGGGCGGTTTCCTGGAAACACCATATATTTT. It specifies CASTEYTGRFPGNTIYF.

This sequence joins TRBV27 and TRBJ1-2; tentative D call: TRBD1 (5 bases). Germline V gene data show CDR1 as MNHEY and CDR2 as SMNVEV (reference sequence). V was shortened by 6 bases and J by 8 bases, with 22 bases between the two germline ends. The CDR3 runs to 15 residues. The CDR3 sequence is CASRNQNSGRGGYTF. The CDR3 DNA follows: TGTGCCAGCAGAAACCAAAACAGTGGTAGGGGAGGCTACACCTTC.

This clone was found a few times. V is TRBV7-9 and J is TRBJ2-3; D unclear. Germline values: CDR1 SEHNR, CDR2 FQNEAQ (reference sequence). CDR3 length: 12 amino acids. V was trimmed by 3 bases and J by 10 bases, leaving 11 bases between them. CDR3 sequence: CASSFVVPAQYF. The CDR3 DNA follows: TGTGCCAGCAGCTTCGTGGTACCGGCGCAGTATTTT.

This clone was seen once. The chain links TRBV27 to TRBJ1-1; 8 positions match TRBD1. CDR1 and CDR2 (germline): MNHEY, SMNVEV (reference sequence). Unmatched junction bases numbered 13, after V lost 9 bases and J lost 10 bases. The length of the CDR3 is 13 residues. This CDR3 is CASKDRVRTSAFF. For the CDR3, the DNA is TGTGCCAGTAAGGACAGGGTAAGAACGTCAGCTTTCTTT.

The chain is built from TRBV28 and TRBJ1-1; possibly TRBD1 for D (5 bases). Germline CDR1 reads MDHEN; CDR2 reads SYDVKM. CDR3 length equals 15 residues. V lost 5 bases and J lost 0, with 13 bases in between. CDR3 DNA sequence: TGTGCCAGCAGTCTGGGACCTCAGATGAACACTGAAGCTTTCTTT. It encodes CASSLGPQMNTEAFF.

This rearrangement joins TRBV19 to TRBJ1-5; 7 nucleotides agree with TRBD1. The CDR3 is 16 amino acids. Germline lookup yields CDR1 LNHDA and CDR2 SQIVND (reference sequence). After removal of 9 bases from V and 1 base from J, the junction contained 12 bases not matched to a gene. The CDR3 reads CASTGDLFHSNQPQHF. DNA for the CDR3: TGTGCCAGCACAGGGGACCTCTTCCACAGCAATCAGCCCCAGCATTTT.

This chain uses TRBV5-4 with TRBJ2-7, with 7 bases fitting TRBD2. Germline V gene sequence: CDR1 SGHNT, CDR2 YYREEE (reference sequence). The CDR3 totals 13 residues. V shed 6 bases, J shed 3 bases, and the junction held 6 bases outside the gene matches. The CDR3 protein is CASNGGGSYEQYF. DNA of the CDR3: TGTGCCAGCAATGGGGGGGGTAGCTACGAGCAGTACTTC.

The CDR3 coding sequence is TGTGCCAGCAGCGTAGGGACAGGGCGAAAGCAGCCCCAGCATTTT. It is translated as CASSVGTGRKQPQHF. This chain links TRBV7-9 with TRBJ1-5, with 9 bases matching TRBD1. V dropped 5 bases and J dropped 7; count of bases not matched to a gene: 9. Per the germline V gene, CDR1 is SEHNR and CDR2 is FQNEAQ (reference sequence). This CDR3 region has 15 residues.

The chain combines TRBV29-1 with TRBJ1-2; no firm D call. CDR1 SQVTM and CDR2 ANQGSEA come from the germline V gene. V was trimmed by 7 bases and J by 6 bases, leaving 12 bases between them. This CDR3 has 11 residues. The CDR3 DNA sequence: TGCAGCGCCCCATTGCCAGATGGCTACACCTTC. The encoded protein is CSAPLPDGYTF.

There are a few counts of this clone. V and J are TRBV29-1 and TRBJ2-7, with 10 bases matching TRBD1. Losses at the gene ends were 3 bases for V and 3 bases for J; bases not matched to a gene: 5. This CDR3 region has 14 residues. Per the germline V gene, CDR1 is SQVTM and CDR2 is ANQGSEA. The CDR3 DNA reads TGCAGCGTTGATGGAGGGACAGGGGACTACGAGCAGTACTTC. Residues: CSVDGGTGDYEQYF.

This clone occurred once. The rearrangement links TRBV5-1 to TRBJ2-6; D is uncertain. This CDR3 contains 13 residues. V lost 4 bases, J lost 4 bases, and 6 bases lay in between. Germline-derived CDR1 and CDR2 are SGHRS and YFSETQ. As DNA, the CDR3 is TGCGCCAGCAGCCCTCCCGGGGCCAACGTCCTGACTTTC. Translated: CASSPPGANVLTF.

The CDR3 coding sequence is TGTGCCAGCAGTTTACTAGCATCTCCCTACGAGCAGTACTTC. As protein: CASSLLASPYEQYF. The chain combines TRBV27 with TRBJ2-7; D possibly corresponds to TRBD2 (5 bases). V lost 2 bases and J 2 bases, leaving 10 bases between the germline ends. Germline V gives CDR1 MNHEY, CDR2 SMNVEV (reference sequence). The CDR3 is 14 residues long.

This clone appeared once. The gene calls are TRBV7-9 and TRBJ2-1, with D maybe TRBD1 (6 bases). V shed 5 bases and J shed 0 bases, with 17 bases lying between them. The CDR3 sequence is 17 residues long. Germline CDR1 SEHNR, CDR2 FQNEAQ (reference sequence). For the CDR3, the DNA is TGTGCCAGCAGCCCACGGACAGATCCGAGCTCCTACAATGAGCAGTTCTTC. Translation: CASSPRTDPSSYNEQFF.

This chain uses TRBV5-8 with TRBJ2-2; D not resolved. The CDR3 has 18 residues. Germline CDR1 is SGHTS and CDR2 is YDEGEE. Between the trimmed V and J ends, which lost 1 base and 0 bases, there was a span of 16 bases. CDR3 nucleotide sequence: TGTGCCAGCAGCTTGACATCGCCGAGACAAGCGAACACCGGGGAGCTGTTTTTT. Translation gives CASSLTSPRQANTGELFF. The entire variable domain, with the rest obtained from reference TRBV5-8 and TRBJ2-2, is as follows: EAGVTQSPTHLIKTRGQQATLRCSPISGHTSVYWYQQALGLGLQFLLWYDEGEERNRGNFPPRFSGRQFPNYSSELNVNALELEDSALYLCASSLTSPRQANTGELFFGEGSRLTVL.